Presented here are 21 T cell receptor beta chains from one specimen sequenced in a study of blood T cell repertoires in COVID-19. Here immunoSEQ multiplex PCR was the method, and the copy in TCRdb shows in-frame clones only, minus some. The sample lists about 310,000 clones, around 87% occurring once. What was sequenced was peripheral blood. These receptors came from a middle-aged man with active or convalescent COVID-19.

This sequence joins TRBV5-4 and TRBJ2-5; 10 positions match TRBD2. This CDR3 has 15 amino acids. CDR1 and CDR2 (germline): SGHNT, YYREEE (reference sequence). V was clipped by 4 bases and J by 2 bases; unmatched bases: 5. The CDR3 nucleotides are TGTGCCAGCAGCACTCGACTAGCGGGTCAAGAGACCCAGTACTTC. It yields the protein CASSTRLAGQETQYF.

This rearrangement joins TRBV29-1 to TRBJ1-1; D unclear. The germline V gene has CDR1 SQVTM and CDR2 ANQGSEA. The CDR3 consists of 14 residues. The V end was cut by 5 bases, the J end by 4 bases, with 17 bases between. CDR3 DNA: TGCAGCGTTTCGCTTACATGGAGGAGCACTGAAGCTTTCTTT. It yields the protein CSVSLTWRSTEAFF.

This clone was seen only once. The CDR3 sequence: CAWSVMASSGELFF. For the CDR3, the DNA is TGTGCCTGGAGTGTAATGGCTAGCTCAGGGGAGCTGTTTTTT. The chain uses TRBV30 and TRBJ2-2; D may be TRBD2 (5 bases). Per germline, CDR1 GTSNPN and CDR2 SVGIG (reference sequence). V gave up 0 bases and J gave up 8 bases, with 13 bases separating them. CDR3 length: 14 residues.

J is TRBJ1-5 and V is TRBV24-1; TRBD1 agrees at 7 bases. Germline V gives CDR1 KGHDR, CDR2 SFDVKD. With V trimmed by 4 bases and J by 4 bases, 9 bases remained unmatched. The CDR3 length is 16 residues. The CDR3 DNA reads TGTGCCACCAGTGACCCCAGACAGGGAAGTAATCAGCCCCAGCATTTT. This sequence encodes CATSDPRQGSNQPQHF.

This chain connects TRBV7-8 to TRBJ2-5, with 12 positions matching TRBD2. The CDR3 runs to 17 residues. Germline V lookup: CDR1 SGHVS, CDR2 FQNEAQ. J was trimmed by 5 bases and V by 5 bases; bases with no gene match: 12. Here the CDR3 DNA reads TGTGCCAGCAGCAAAGGGACTAGCGGGTCCTTGGGCGAGACCCAGTACTTC. Translating it yields CASSKGTSGSLGETQYF.

This clone was seen only once. V is TRBV29-1 and J is TRBJ2-7, with D possibly being TRBD2 (6 bases). Germline CDR1 and CDR2: SQVTM and ANQGSEA. V shed 6 bases and J shed 0 bases, with 15 bases lying between them. The CDR3 consists of 14 residues. In DNA, the CDR3 is TGCAGCGTCCAACCTCGAGCGGGCTCCTACGAGCAGTACTTC. It specifies CSVQPRAGSYEQYF.

The chain couples TRBV6-5 to TRBJ2-7, with D tentatively TRBD1 (6 bases). This CDR3 contains 16 residues. V dropped 2 bases and J dropped 0 bases, with 14 bases sitting between them. Germline CDR1 and CDR2: MNHEY and SVGAGI. The CDR3 reads CASSYDSGHISYEQYF. Here the CDR3 DNA reads TGTGCCAGCAGTTACGATTCGGGACACATCTCCTACGAGCAGTACTTC.

The genes are TRBV18 and TRBJ2-5; 7 bases agree with TRBD1. With V trimmed by 3 bases and J by 4 bases, 5 bases remained unmatched. Germline V gene data show CDR1 as KGHSH and CDR2 as LQKENI. The CDR3 is 14 residues long. The DNA of the CDR3 is TGTGCCAGCTCACCGGCGCACAGGGGAGAGACCCAGTACTTC. Translating gives CASSPAHRGETQYF.

The chain couples TRBV12-3 or TRBV12-4 to TRBJ2-7; a possible D gene is TRBD2 (6 bases). This CDR3 is 13 amino acids long. V gave up 5 bases and J gave up 7 bases, with 15 bases separating them. The DNA of the CDR3 is TGTGCCAGCAGTCTCCAGATGCGGGGAGAGCAGTACTTC. The encoded protein is CASSLQMRGEQYF.

V gene TRBV21-1 combines with J gene TRBJ1-2; the table's D call, TRBD1, was not checked against the DNA. TRBV21-1 is given as a pseudogene. This CDR3 is 16 amino acids long. The CDR3 nucleotides are TGTGCCAGCAGCAAAAGTAGGGGGCTCCTAAACTATGGCTACACCTTC. This codes for CASSKSRGLLNYGYTF.

This clone was seen a single time. The chain carries TRBV4-3 and TRBJ2-5; TRBD2 agrees at 7 bases. Germline CDR1 is LGHNA and CDR2 is YSLEER. The CDR3 runs 15 residues. V trimming: 0 bases; J trimming: 4 bases; junction bases outside the gene matches: 5. The CDR3: CASSQDKGRGETQYF. DNA for the CDR3: TGCGCCAGCAGCCAAGACAAGGGGAGGGGAGAGACCCAGTACTTC.

The CDR3 DNA reads as TGTGCCAGCAGTTTACTACCCCAGGGGCCAGATACGCAGTATTTT. Encoded protein: CASSLLPQGPDTQYF. The J gene is TRBJ2-3, the V gene TRBV27; tentatively, D is TRBD1 (6 bases). Germline CDR1 is MNHEY and CDR2 is SMNVEV (reference sequence). V was clipped by 2 bases and J by 4 bases, with 13 bases between them. CDR3 length: 15 amino acids.

The chain joins TRBV4-2 to TRBJ2-5; D uncertain. Looked up from germline, CDR1 is LGHNA and CDR2 is YNFKEQ. V dropped 0 bases and J dropped 9 bases, with 14 bases sitting between them. CDR3 length: 14 residues. Here the CDR3 DNA reads TGTGCCAGCAGCCAAGATACCCGACAAGGCTCCCAGTACTTC. Translation gives CASSQDTRQGSQYF.

This chain joins TRBV12-5 and TRBJ2-3; TRBD1 matches at 11 bases. With V trimmed by 1 base and J by 3 bases, 6 bases remained unmatched. Germline V lookup: CDR1 LGHNT, CDR2 FRNRAP. This CDR3 region has 17 residues. CDR3 sequence reads: CASGLARTGGLTDTQYF. For the CDR3, the DNA is TGTGCTAGTGGTTTGGCCCGGACAGGGGGCTTGACAGATACGCAGTATTTT.

About this clone itself: At the DNA level, this CDR3 is encoded by other sequences in the same sample as well. The chain employs TRBV28 and TRBJ2-5, with D maybe TRBD1 (5 bases). The CDR3 consists of 13 residues. V shed 3 bases and J shed 3 bases, with 8 bases lying between them. Germline V gene sequence: CDR1 MDHEN, CDR2 SYDVKM. CDR3 DNA: TGTGCCAGCAGTTTGGGGCAGGAAGAGACCCAGTACTTC. Translated, it gives CASSLGQEETQYF.

V is TRBV5-1 and J is TRBJ2-7, with D possibly TRBD2 on 6 matching bases. V shed 3 bases and J shed 10 bases, with 11 bases lying between them. CDR1 is SGHRS, CDR2 YFSETQ, per germline. CDR3 length: 11 residues. CDR3 nucleotide sequence: TGCGCCAGCAGCTACTCGGGACTCCAGTACTTC. As protein: CASSYSGLQYF. The full variable domain, completed using reference TRBV5-1 and TRBJ2-7, is KAGVTQTPRYLIKTRGQQVTLSCSPISGHRSVSWYQQTPGQGLQFLFEYFSETQRNKGNFPGRFSGRQFSNSRSEMNVSTLELGDSALYLCASSYSGLQYFGPGTRLTVT.

V is TRBV5-1 and J is TRBJ2-7; no reliable D call. Deletions cut 0 bases from V and 4 bases from J, with 17 bases between. The CDR3 is 16 amino acids. Germline loops: CDR1 SGHRS, CDR2 YFSETQ. CDR3 nucleotide sequence: TGCGCCAGCAGCTTGGGCCCAGGCTACAGTTCGTACGAGCAGTACTTC. Its protein is CASSLGPGYSSYEQYF.

The CDR3 nucleotides are TGTGCCAGCAGCTTGGGAACTAGCGAATACAATGAGCAGTTCTTC. It translates to CASSLGTSEYNEQFF. The chain employs TRBV5-4 and TRBJ2-1, with 7 positions matching TRBD2. Looked up from germline, CDR1 is SGHNT and CDR2 is YYREEE (reference sequence). The J segment lost 4 bases and the V segment lost 0 bases, leaving 4 bases of the junction unmatched. The CDR3 runs to 15 residues.

CDR3 in amino acids: CASSASILAGSFYNEQFF. CDR3 nucleotides: TGTGCCAGCAGTGCTTCAATCCTAGCGGGATCTTTTTACAATGAGCAGTTCTTC. The rearrangement uses TRBV2 and TRBJ2-1; TRBD2 agrees at 9 bases. Germline CDR1 is SNHLY and CDR2 is FYNNEI. V was clipped by 4 bases and J by 4 bases; unmatched bases: 14. The CDR3 consists of 18 residues.

This clone was observed a few times. This sequence joins TRBV24-1 and TRBJ2-2, with 9 bases that match TRBD1. Germline V CDR1 and CDR2: KGHDR, SFDVKD. CDR3 length: 14 residues. With 6 bases clipped from V and 7 bases from J, the junction kept 5 bases outside the gene matches. CDR3 sequence: CATSWDREGGELFF. CDR3 in DNA: TGTGCCACCAGTTGGGACAGGGAGGGCGGGGAGCTGTTTTTT.

The chain uses TRBV11-3 and TRBJ1-2; possibly TRBD1 for D (6 bases). Trimming removed 5 bases at V and 0 bases at J, with 16 bases between. From germline, CDR1 is SGHNT and CDR2 YENEEA. This CDR3 contains 16 residues. The CDR3 DNA follows: TGTGCCAGCAGCCCCCTGGTGGGGGCAGCTAACTATGGCTACACCTTC. Translation gives CASSPLVGAANYGYTF. Combining the CDR3 with reference TRBV11-3 and TRBJ1-2 gives the whole variable domain EAGVVQSPRYKIIEKKQPVAFWCNPISGHNTLYWYLQNLGQGPELLIRYENEEAVDDSQLPKDRFSAERLKGVDSTLKIQPAELGDSAVYLCASSPLVGAANYGYTFGSGTRLTVV.